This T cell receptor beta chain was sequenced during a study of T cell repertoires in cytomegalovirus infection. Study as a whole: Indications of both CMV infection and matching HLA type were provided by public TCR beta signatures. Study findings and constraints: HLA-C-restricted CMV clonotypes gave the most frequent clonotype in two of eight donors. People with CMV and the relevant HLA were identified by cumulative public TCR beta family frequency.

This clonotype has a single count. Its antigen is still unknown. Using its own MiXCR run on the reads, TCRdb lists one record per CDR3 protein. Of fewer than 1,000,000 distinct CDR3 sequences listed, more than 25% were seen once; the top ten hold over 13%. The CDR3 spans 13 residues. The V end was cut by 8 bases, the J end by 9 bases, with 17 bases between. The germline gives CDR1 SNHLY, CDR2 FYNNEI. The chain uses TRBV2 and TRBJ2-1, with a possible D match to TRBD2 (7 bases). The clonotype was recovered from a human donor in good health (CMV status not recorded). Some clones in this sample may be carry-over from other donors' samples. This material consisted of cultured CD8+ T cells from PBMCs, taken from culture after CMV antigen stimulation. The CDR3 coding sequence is TGTGCCAGCCTTGGGGGGGGGCAAATTGAGCAGTTCTTC. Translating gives CASLGGGQIEQFF. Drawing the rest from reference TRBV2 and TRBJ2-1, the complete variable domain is EPEVTQTPSHQVTQMGQEVILRCVPISNHLYFYWYRQILGQKVEFLVSFYNNEISEKSEIFDDQFSVERPDGSNFTLKIRSTKLEDSAMYFCASLGGGQIEQFFGPGTRLTVL.